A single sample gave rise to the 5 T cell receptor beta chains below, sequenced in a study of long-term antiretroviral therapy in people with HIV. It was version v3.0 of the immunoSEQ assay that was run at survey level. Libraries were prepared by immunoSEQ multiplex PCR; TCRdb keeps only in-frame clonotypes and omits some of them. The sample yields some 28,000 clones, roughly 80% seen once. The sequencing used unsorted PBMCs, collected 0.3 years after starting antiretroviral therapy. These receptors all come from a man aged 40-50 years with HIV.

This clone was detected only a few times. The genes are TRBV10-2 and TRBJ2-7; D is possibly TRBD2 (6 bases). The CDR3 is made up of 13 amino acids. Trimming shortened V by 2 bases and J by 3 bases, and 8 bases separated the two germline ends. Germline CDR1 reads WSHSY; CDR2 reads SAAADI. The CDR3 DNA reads TGCGCCAGCAGTGAGATGGGACTCTACGAGCAGTACTTC. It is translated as CASSEMGLYEQYF.

The CDR3 sequence: CASRAGLGQETQYF. The CDR3 nucleotides read TGTGCCAGCAGAGCCGGACTAGGGCAAGAGACCCAGTACTTC. This chain connects TRBV27 to TRBJ2-5; TRBD2 agrees at 7 bases. The junction had 6 bases not matched to a gene; V was cut back by 6 bases and J by 2 bases. Germline CDR1 reads MNHEY; CDR2 reads SMNVEV (reference sequence). The CDR3 is 14 amino acids.

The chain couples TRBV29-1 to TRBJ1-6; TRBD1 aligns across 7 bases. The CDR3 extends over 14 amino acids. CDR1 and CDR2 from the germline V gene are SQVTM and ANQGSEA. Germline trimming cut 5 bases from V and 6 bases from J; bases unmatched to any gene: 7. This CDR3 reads CSVSEGAGNSPLHF. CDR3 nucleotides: TGCAGCGTTTCGGAGGGGGCAGGTAATTCACCCCTCCACTTT. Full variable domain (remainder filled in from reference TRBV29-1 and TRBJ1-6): SAVISQKPSRDICQRGTSLTIQCQVDSQVTMMFWYRQQPGQSLTLIATANQGSEATYESGFVIDKFPISRPNLTFSTLTVSNMSPEDSSIYLCSVSEGAGNSPLHFGNGTRLTVT.

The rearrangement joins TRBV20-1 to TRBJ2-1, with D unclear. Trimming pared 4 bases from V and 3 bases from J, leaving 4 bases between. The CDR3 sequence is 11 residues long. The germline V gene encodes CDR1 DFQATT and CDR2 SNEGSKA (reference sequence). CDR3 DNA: TGCAGTGCTACTAACTACAATGAGCAGTTCTTC. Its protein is CSATNYNEQFF.

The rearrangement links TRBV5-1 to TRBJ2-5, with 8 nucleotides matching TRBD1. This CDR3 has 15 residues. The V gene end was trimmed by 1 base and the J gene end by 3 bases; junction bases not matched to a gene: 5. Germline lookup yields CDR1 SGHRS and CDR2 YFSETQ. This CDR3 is CASSLFPTGEETQYF. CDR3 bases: TGCGCCAGCAGCTTGTTTCCGACAGGGGAAGAGACCCAGTACTTC.